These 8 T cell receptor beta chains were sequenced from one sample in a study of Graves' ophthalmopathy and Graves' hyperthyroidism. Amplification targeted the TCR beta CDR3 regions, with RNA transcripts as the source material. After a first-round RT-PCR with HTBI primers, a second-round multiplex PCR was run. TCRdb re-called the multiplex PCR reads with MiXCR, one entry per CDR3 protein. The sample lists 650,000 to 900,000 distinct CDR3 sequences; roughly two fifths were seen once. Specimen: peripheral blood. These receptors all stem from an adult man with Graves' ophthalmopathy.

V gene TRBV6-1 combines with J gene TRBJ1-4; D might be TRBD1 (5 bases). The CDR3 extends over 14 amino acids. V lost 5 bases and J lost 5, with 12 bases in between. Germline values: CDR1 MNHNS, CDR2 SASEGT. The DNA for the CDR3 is TGTGCCAGCAGTCGGGACGGCGGCAATGAAAAACTGTTTTTT. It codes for CASSRDGGNEKLFF.

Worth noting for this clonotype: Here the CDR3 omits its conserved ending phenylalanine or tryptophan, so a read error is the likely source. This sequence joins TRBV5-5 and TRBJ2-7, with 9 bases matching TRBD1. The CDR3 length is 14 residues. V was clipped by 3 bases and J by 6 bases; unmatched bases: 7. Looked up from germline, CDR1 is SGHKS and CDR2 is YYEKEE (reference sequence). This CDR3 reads CASSWAPGQGEQYL. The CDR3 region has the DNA TGTGCCAGCAGCTGGGCCCCGGGACAGGGCGAGCAGTACCTC.

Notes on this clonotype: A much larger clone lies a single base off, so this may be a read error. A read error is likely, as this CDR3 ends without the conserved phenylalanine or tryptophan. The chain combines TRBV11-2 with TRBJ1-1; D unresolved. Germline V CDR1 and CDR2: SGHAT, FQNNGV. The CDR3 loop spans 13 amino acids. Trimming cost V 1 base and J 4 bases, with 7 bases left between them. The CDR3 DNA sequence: TGTGCCAGCAGCTTAGGAAGTCCCACTGAAGCTTTCCTT. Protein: CASSLGSPTEAFL.

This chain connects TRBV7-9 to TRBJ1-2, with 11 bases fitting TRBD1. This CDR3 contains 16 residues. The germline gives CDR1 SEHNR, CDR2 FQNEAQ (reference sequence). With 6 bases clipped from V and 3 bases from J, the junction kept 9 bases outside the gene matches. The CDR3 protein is CASRRTGGGSYYGYTF. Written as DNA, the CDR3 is TGTGCCAGCAGGAGGACAGGGGGCGGGTCTTACTATGGCTACACCTTC. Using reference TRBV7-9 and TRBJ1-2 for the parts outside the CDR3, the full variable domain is DTGVSQNPRHKITKRGQNVTFRCDPISEHNRLYWYRQTLGQGPEFLTYFQNEAQLEKSRLLSDRFSAERPKGSFSTLEIQRTEQGDSAMYLCASRRTGGGSYYGYTFGSGTRLTVV.

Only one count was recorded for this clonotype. CDR3 sequence (DNA): TGTGCCAGCAGCCAGGCTAGCCCGAACTCCTACGAGCAGTACTTC. Protein: CASSQASPNSYEQYF. The V call is TRBV28, the J call TRBJ2-7; weak D call: TRBD2 (5 bases). CDR3 length: 15 amino acids. Per germline, CDR1 MDHEN and CDR2 SYDVKM. V was cut by 6 bases and J by 0 bases, with 15 bases left in between.

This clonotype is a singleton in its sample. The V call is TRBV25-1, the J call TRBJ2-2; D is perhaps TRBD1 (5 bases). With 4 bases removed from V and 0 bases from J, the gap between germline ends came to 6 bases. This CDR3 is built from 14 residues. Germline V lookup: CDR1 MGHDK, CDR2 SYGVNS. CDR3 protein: CASSGTPNTGELFF. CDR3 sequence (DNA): TGTGCCAGCAGTGGGACACCGAACACCGGGGAGCTGTTTTTT.

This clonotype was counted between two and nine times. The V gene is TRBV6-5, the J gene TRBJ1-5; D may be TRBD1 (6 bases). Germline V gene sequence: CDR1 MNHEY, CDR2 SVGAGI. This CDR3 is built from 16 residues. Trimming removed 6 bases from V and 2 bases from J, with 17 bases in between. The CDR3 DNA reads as TGTGCCAGCAGACGAACAGGGTTCGGTGGCAATCAGCCCCAGCATTTT. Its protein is CASRRTGFGGNQPQHF.

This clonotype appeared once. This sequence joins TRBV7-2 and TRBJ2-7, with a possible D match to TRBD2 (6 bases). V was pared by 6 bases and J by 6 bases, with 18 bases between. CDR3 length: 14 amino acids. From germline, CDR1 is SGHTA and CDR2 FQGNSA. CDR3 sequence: CASSPGTPVSEQYF. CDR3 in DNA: TGTGCCAGCAGTCCCGGGACTCCAGTCAGCGAGCAGTACTTC.